The next 14 T cell receptor beta chains were all read from a single sample in a study of T-cell reconstitution after alpha-beta-depleted transplantation in children. Using unique molecular identifiers, the investigators prepared the TCRbeta library. One entry per CDR3 protein, called by TCRdb with MiXCR from the PCR reads. The top ten hold 23% of the sample, which has 250,000 to 300,000 distinct CDR3 sequences, around 10% seen once. Sequences were derived from peripheral blood, sampled 180 days after TCRalphabeta/CD19-depleted stem cell transplant. The source of these receptors is a male patient between 2 and 10 years old who had a stem cell transplant for chronic granulomatous disease, so the T cells may come from the graft donor.

This clonotype appeared many times. V is TRBV5-1 and J is TRBJ1-1, with a possible D match to TRBD1 (6 bases). Looked up from germline, CDR1 is SGHRS and CDR2 is YFSETQ. The CDR3 contains 15 residues. Trimming took off 4 bases at V and 1 base at J, with 14 bases between the two ends. DNA of the CDR3: TGCGCCAGCAGCACCGGGGCGACAGGGAACACTGAAGCTTTCTTT. Protein product: CASSTGATGNTEAFF. Looking up the rest from reference TRBV5-1 and TRBJ1-1 gives the full variable domain: KAGVTQTPRYLIKTRGQQVTLSCSPISGHRSVSWYQQTPGQGLQFLFEYFSETQRNKGNFPGRFSGRQFSNSRSEMNVSTLELGDSALYLCASSTGATGNTEAFFGQGTRLTVV.

This clonotype occurred many times. The chain carries TRBV6-2 or TRBV6-3 and TRBJ2-3; the match to TRBD2 covers 10 bases. The V and J ends lost 8 bases and 1 base, in that order; junction bases with no gene match: 21. CDR1 is MNHEY and CDR2 is SVGEGT in the germline V gene. The CDR3 spans 20 residues. The CDR3 is CASGFRFPLAGGGGTDTQYF. CDR3 DNA: TGTGCCAGCGGATTCCGCTTCCCCTTAGCGGGAGGAGGGGGCACAGATACGCAGTATTTT.

This clonotype occurred many times. J is TRBJ2-7 and V is TRBV7-9, with 8 bases identical to TRBD1. The CDR3 spans 17 residues. V shed 1 base and J 3 bases; nucleotides not matched to a gene: 11. Germline CDR1 is SEHNR and CDR2 is FQNEAQ (reference sequence). The CDR3 region is CASSLVPLRQGNYEQYF. CDR3 DNA: TGTGCCAGCAGCTTAGTACCCCTCCGACAGGGGAACTACGAGCAGTACTTC.

The rearrangement uses TRBV2 and TRBJ2-2; no definite D call. The CDR3 extends over 11 amino acids. CDR1 and CDR2 from the germline V gene are SNHLY and FYNNEI. Trimming took off 7 bases at V and 6 bases at J, with 6 bases between the two ends. CDR3 sequence reads: CASKFAGELFF. CDR3 DNA sequence: TGTGCCAGCAAGTTTGCCGGGGAGCTGTTTTTT. The full variable domain, its missing parts supplied by reference TRBV2 and TRBJ2-2, is EPEVTQTPSHQVTQMGQEVILRCVPISNHLYFYWYRQILGQKVEFLVSFYNNEISEKSEIFDDQFSVERPDGSNFTLKIRSTKLEDSAMYFCASKFAGELFFGEGSRLTVL.

This clonotype was seen at least ten times. The rearrangement links TRBV5-1 to TRBJ2-3; TRBD2 aligns across 8 bases. This CDR3 has 13 amino acids. Germline V gives CDR1 SGHRS, CDR2 YFSETQ. The V and J ends lost 9 bases and 2 bases, in that order; junction bases with no gene match: 5. The CDR3, as DNA: TGCGCCACCACTAGCGGTACCACAGATACGCAGTATTTT. Amino acids: CATTSGTTDTQYF.

In its sample, this clonotype was seen once. This may stem from a read error, because a much larger clone lies one nucleotide away. The DNA of the CDR3 is TGTGCCATCAGCCCCCCTGGGCTAGCGGGAGGGTCGCAGTTCTTC. As protein: CAISPPGLAGGSQFF. The gene calls are TRBV11-2 and TRBJ2-1, with TRBD2 identical over 12 bases. CDR1 is SGHAT and CDR2 is FQNNGV in the germline V gene. The CDR3 sequence is 15 residues long.

At least ten counts were recorded for this clonotype. This chain links TRBV5-1 with TRBJ2-2, with TRBD2 identical over 13 bases. The CDR3 is made up of 15 amino acids. The J segment lost 8 bases and the V segment lost 4 bases, leaving 5 bases of the junction unmatched. The germline gives CDR1 SGHRS, CDR2 YFSETQ. The CDR3 reads CASSGGLAGTGELFF. The CDR3 coding sequence is TGCGCCAGCAGCGGGGGACTAGCGGGAACGGGGGAGCTGTTTTTT. Full variable domain (remainder filled in from reference TRBV5-1 and TRBJ2-2): KAGVTQTPRYLIKTRGQQVTLSCSPISGHRSVSWYQQTPGQGLQFLFEYFSETQRNKGNFPGRFSGRQFSNSRSEMNVSTLELGDSALYLCASSGGLAGTGELFFGEGSRLTVL.

This clonotype was observed at least ten times. V and J are TRBV29-1 and TRBJ2-3, with unresolved D. The germline gives CDR1 SQVTM, CDR2 ANQGSEA. Deletions cut 7 bases from V and 2 bases from J, with 13 bases between. This CDR3 is built from 13 residues. The CDR3 is CSAGHRATDTQYF. The CDR3 bases are TGCAGCGCTGGCCACCGGGCCACAGATACGCAGTATTTT.

Comments on this clonotype: A much larger clone differs by one base, so this may be a read error. The CDR3 DNA follows: TGCGCCATCAGCTCCCGGGCCTCTCACACCGGGGAGCTGTTTTTT. The encoded protein is CAISSRASHTGELFF. The chain is built from TRBV5-1 and TRBJ2-2; D call uncertain. This CDR3 is 15 amino acids long. In germline, CDR1 is SGHRS, CDR2 YFSETQ.

Many counts were recorded for this clonotype. The chain links TRBV3-1 to TRBJ2-7; possibly TRBD1 or TRBD2 for D (5 bases each). The CDR3 runs to 15 residues. Germline assignment: CDR1 LGHDT and CDR2 YNNKEL (reference sequence). Trimming pared 3 bases from V and 0 bases from J, leaving 12 bases between. CDR3 in DNA: TGTGCCAGCAGCCATTACACCGGGGCCTCCTACGAGCAGTACTTC. It is translated as CASSHYTGASYEQYF.

Many counts were recorded for this clonotype. This chain uses TRBV20-1 with TRBJ2-1, with D hard to call. Trimming took off 1 base at V and 2 bases at J, with 3 bases between the two ends. The CDR3 loop spans 12 amino acids. Germline V gene sequence: CDR1 DFQATT, CDR2 SNEGSKA (reference sequence). CDR3 nucleotides: TGCAGTGCTAGAGGGACCTACAATGAGCAGTTCTTC. Encoded protein: CSARGTYNEQFF.

This clonotype was counted at least ten times. The rearrangement uses TRBV4-2 and TRBJ2-4; TRBD2 agrees at 11 bases. The V gene's germline CDR1 is LGHNA and CDR2 YNFKEQ. The CDR3 contains 19 residues. V was pared by 1 base and J by 0 bases, with 8 bases of the junction left unmatched. The CDR3 loop is CASSQGAGLAETAKNIQYF. As DNA, the CDR3 is TGTGCCAGCAGCCAAGGAGCGGGACTAGCGGAGACAGCCAAAAACATTCAGTACTTC.

This clonotype occurred many times. The chain employs TRBV20-1 and TRBJ2-1; 11 bases match TRBD2. Trimming took 3 bases from V and 6 from J; bases not matched to a gene: 10. CDR1 DFQATT and CDR2 SNEGSKA come from the germline V gene (reference sequence). The CDR3 contains 16 residues. The CDR3 here is CSASPIAGLAVNEQFF. The CDR3 DNA reads TGCAGTGCTAGCCCTATCGCGGGACTAGCGGTCAATGAGCAGTTCTTC.

At least ten counts were recorded for this clonotype. This chain joins TRBV28 and TRBJ2-3; D uncertain. Trimming removed 3 bases from V and 2 bases from J, with 9 bases in between. Per the germline V gene, CDR1 is MDHEN and CDR2 is SYDVKM. This CDR3 is 14 amino acids long. The CDR3 DNA is TGTGCCAGCAGTTTTTTGGGTAACACAGATACGCAGTATTTT. Translation: CASSFLGNTDTQYF.